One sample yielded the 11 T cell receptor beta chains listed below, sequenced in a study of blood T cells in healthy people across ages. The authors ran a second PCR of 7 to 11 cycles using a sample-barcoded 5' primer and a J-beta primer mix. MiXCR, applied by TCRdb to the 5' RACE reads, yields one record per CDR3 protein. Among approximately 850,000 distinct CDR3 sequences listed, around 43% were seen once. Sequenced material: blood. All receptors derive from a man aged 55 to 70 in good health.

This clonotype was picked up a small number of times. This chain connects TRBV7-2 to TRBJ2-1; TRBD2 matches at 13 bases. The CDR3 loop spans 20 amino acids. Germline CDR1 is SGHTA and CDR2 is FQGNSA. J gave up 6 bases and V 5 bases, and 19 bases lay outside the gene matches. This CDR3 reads CASSRLVSTSGGHGINEQFF. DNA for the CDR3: TGTGCCAGCAGCCGATTAGTATCGACTAGCGGGGGGCACGGGATCAATGAGCAGTTCTTC.

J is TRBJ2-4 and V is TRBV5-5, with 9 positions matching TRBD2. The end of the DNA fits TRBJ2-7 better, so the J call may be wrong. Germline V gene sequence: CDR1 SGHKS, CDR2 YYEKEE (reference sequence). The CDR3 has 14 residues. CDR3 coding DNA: TGTGCCAGCAGCTCCGCGGGGGGGACCCACGAGCAGTACTTC. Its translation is CASSSAGGTHEQYF.

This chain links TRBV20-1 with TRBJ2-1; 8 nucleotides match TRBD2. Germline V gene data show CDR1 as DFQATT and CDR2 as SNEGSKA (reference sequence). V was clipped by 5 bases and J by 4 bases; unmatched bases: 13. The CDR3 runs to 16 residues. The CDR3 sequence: CSAAQRGGGGYNEQFF. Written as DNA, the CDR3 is TGCAGTGCTGCACAGAGGGGGGGCGGGGGGTACAATGAGCAGTTCTTC.

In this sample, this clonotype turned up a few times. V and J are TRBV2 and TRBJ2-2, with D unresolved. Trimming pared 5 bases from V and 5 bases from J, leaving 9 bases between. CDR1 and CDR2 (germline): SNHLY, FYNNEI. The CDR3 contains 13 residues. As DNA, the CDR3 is TGTGCCAGCAGTAGGGCCCGGACCGGGGAGCTGTTTTTT. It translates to CASSRARTGELFF.

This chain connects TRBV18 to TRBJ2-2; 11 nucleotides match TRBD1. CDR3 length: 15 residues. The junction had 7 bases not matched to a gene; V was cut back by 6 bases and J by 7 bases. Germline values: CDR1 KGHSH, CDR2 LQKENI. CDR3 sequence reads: CASSEDRGRIGELFF. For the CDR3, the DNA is TGTGCCAGCTCCGAGGACAGGGGGCGGATCGGGGAGCTGTTTTTT.

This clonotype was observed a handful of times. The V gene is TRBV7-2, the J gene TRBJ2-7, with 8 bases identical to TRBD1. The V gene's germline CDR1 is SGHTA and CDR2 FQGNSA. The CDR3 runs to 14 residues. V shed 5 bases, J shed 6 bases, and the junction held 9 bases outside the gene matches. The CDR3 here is CASSVRQGKGEQYF. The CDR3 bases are TGTGCCAGCAGCGTAAGACAGGGGAAAGGCGAGCAGTACTTC.

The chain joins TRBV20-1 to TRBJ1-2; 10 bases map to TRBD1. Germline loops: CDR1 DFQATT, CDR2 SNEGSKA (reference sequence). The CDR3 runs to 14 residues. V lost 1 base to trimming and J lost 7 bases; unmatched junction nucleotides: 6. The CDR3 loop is CSARGSGTGAGYTF. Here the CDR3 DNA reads TGCAGTGCTAGAGGTTCCGGGACAGGGGCTGGCTACACCTTC.

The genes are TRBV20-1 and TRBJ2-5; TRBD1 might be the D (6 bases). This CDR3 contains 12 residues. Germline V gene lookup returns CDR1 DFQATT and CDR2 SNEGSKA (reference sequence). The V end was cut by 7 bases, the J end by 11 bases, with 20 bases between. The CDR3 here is CSVNERDNEQYF. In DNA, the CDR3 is TGCAGTGTCAATGAGAGGGACAATGAGCAGTACTTC.

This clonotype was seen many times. The CDR3 sequence: CSATIPGTGGYEQYF. The CDR3 DNA sequence: TGCAGTGCTACTATTCCCGGGACAGGGGGCTACGAGCAGTACTTC. This chain uses TRBV20-1 with TRBJ2-7; TRBD1 matches 11 bases. V lost 4 bases to trimming and J lost 3 bases; unmatched junction nucleotides: 8. CDR3 length equals 15 residues. CDR1 and CDR2 (germline): DFQATT, SNEGSKA (reference sequence).

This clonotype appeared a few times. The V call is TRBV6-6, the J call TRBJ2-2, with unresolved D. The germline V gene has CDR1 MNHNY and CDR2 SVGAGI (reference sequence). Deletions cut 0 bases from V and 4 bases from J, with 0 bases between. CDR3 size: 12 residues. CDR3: CASSYSTGELFF. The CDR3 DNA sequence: TGTGCCAGCAGTTACTCCACCGGGGAGCTGTTTTTT.

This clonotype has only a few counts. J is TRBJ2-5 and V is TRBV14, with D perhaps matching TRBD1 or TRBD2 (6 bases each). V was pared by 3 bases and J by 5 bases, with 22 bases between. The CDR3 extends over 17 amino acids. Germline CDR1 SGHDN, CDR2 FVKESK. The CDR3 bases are TGTGCCAGCAGCCAGGAGGGGACACTCCACCAAGAGGAGACCCAGTACTTC. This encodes CASSQEGTLHQEETQYF.